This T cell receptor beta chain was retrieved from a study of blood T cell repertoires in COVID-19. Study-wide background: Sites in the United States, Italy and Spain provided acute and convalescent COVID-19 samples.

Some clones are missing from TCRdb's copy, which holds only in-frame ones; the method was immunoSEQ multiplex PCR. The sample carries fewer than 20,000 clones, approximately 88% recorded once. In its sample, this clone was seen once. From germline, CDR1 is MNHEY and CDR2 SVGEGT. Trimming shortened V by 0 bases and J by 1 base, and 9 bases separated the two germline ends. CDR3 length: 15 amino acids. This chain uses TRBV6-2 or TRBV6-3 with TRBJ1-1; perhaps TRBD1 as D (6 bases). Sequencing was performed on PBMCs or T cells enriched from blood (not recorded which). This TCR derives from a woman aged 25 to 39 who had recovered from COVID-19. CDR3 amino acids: CASSYSPGENTEAFF. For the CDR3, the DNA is TGTGCCAGCAGTTACTCTCCAGGGGAGAACACTGAAGCTTTCTTT.